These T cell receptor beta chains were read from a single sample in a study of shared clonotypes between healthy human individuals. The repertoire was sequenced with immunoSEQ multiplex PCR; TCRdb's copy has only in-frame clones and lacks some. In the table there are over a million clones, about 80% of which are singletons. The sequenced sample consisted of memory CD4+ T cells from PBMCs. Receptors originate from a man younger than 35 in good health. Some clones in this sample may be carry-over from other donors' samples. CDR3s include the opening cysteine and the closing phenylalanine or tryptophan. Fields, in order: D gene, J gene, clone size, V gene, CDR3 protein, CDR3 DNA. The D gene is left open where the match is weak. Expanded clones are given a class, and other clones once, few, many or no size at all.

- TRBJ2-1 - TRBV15 CATSRDITAYNEQFF TGTGCCACCAGCAGAGATATCACAGCTTACAATGAGCAGTTCTTC
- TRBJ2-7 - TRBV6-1 CASSEIRYEQYF TGTGCCAGCAGTGAAATACGCTACGAGCAGTACTTC
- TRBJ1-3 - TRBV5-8 CASSPGRLSGNTIYF TGTGCCAGCAGCCCGGGGCGTCTCTCTGGAAACACCATATATTTT
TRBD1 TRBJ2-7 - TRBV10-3 CAISGATGSYEQYF TGTGCCATCAGTGGGGCGACAGGGTCCTACGAGCAGTACTTC
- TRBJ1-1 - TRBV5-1 CASSLAGVVGTEAFF TGCGCCAGCAGCTTGGCAGGGGTAGTGGGCACTGAAGCTTTCTTT
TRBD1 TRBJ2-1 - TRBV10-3 CAISGQGDEQFF TGTGCCATCAGTGGACAGGGGGATGAGCAGTTCTTC
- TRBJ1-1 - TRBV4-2 CASSQGLRGAEAFF TGTGCCAGCAGCCAAGGCCTAAGAGGGGCTGAAGCTTTCTTT
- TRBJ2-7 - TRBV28 CASSNTGVSPYEQYF TGTGCCAGCAGTAATACAGGCGTATCTCCCTACGAGCAGTACTTC
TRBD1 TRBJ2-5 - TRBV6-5 CASSYSSTGGETQYF TGTGCCAGCAGTTACTCGTCAACAGGGGGGGAGACCCAGTACTTC
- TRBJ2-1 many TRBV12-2 CASRLEAGGFRNEQFF TGTGCAAGTCGCTTAGAAGCAGGGGGCTTTAGGAATGAGCAGTTCTTC
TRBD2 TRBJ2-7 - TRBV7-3 CASSLPAGANEQYF TGTGCCAGCAGTCTACCAGCGGGAGCAAACGAGCAGTACTTC
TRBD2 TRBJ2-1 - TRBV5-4 CASSPSDSGSFQFF TGTGCCAGCAGCCCTAGTGATAGCGGGAGCTTCCAGTTCTTC
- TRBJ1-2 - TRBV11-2 CASSLDRWHYGYTF TGTGCCAGCAGCTTAGATAGGTGGCACTATGGCTACACCTTC
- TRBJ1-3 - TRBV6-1 CASQWGVDGNTIYF TGTGCCAGCCAATGGGGGGTTGATGGAAACACCATATATTTT
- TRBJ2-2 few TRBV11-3 CASSPTGHRDGGELFF TGTGCCAGCAGCCCAACCGGACATCGAGATGGCGGGGAGCTGTTTTTT
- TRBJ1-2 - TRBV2 CASSVTGENGYTF TGTGCCAGCAGCGTCACCGGGGAAAATGGCTACACCTTC
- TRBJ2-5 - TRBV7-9 CASKLRAGGGLETQYF TGTGCCAGCAAATTGAGGGCAGGGGGAGGCCTAGAGACCCAGTACTTC
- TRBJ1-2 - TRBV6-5 CASSYSLYGFYGYTF TGTGCCAGCAGTTACTCTCTCTACGGGTTTTATGGCTACACCTTC
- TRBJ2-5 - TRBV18 CASSPGRETQYF TGTGCCAGCTCCCCGGGACGAGAGACCCAGTACTTC
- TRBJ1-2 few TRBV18 CASSHNNRADGYTF TGTGCCAGCTCACATAACAACAGGGCGGACGGCTACACCTTC
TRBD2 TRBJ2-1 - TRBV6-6 CASSREAGGDEQFF TGTGCCAGCAGTCGGGAGGCGGGAGGAGATGAGCAGTTCTTC
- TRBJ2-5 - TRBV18 CASSNQGTQYF TGTGCCAGCTCAAACCAAGGGACCCAGTACTTC
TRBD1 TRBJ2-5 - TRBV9 CASSDRGRDRETQYF TGTGCCAGCAGCGACAGGGGGCGAGATAGGGAGACCCAGTACTTC
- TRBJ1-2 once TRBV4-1 CASSQETGGWGGYTF TGCGCCAGCAGCCAAGAGACGGGGGGCTGGGGTGGCTACACCTTC
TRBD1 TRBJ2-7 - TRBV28 CASRRQGSYEQYF TGTGCCAGCAGGAGACAGGGATCCTACGAGCAGTACTTC
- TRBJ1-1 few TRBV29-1 CSVEDSLNTEAFF TGCAGCGTTGAAGACAGCCTGAACACTGAAGCTTTCTTT
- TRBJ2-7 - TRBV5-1 CASSLSTPSSYEQYF TGCGCCAGCAGCTTAAGTACGCCTAGCTCCTACGAGCAGTACTTC
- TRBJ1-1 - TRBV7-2 CASSLNGVNTEAFF TGTGCCAGCAGCTTAAATGGAGTGAACACTGAAGCTTTCTTT
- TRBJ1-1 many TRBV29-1 CSVVGDVTEAFF TGCAGCGTTGTGGGGGATGTCACTGAAGCTTTCTTT
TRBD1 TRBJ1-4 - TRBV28 CASTEPGQLNEKLFF TGTGCCAGCACGGAGCCGGGACAGCTTAATGAAAAACTGTTTTTT
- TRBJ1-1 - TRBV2 CASKSTGQNTEAFF TGTGCCAGCAAATCGACAGGACAGAACACTGAAGCTTTCTTT
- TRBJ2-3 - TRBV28 CASSLNRDFAF TGTGCCAGCAGTTTAAATCGTGATTTCGCATTT
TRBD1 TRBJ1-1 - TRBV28 CASSLSSGGNTEAFF TGTGCCAGCAGTTTATCCTCAGGGGGGAACACTGAAGCTTTCTTT
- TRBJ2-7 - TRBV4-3 CASSQESLSYEQYF TGCGCCAGCAGCCAAGAGAGTCTATCCTACGAGCAGTACTTC
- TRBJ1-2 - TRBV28 CASRSIDGYGYTF TGTGCCAGCAGATCCATTGACGGCTATGGCTACACCTTC
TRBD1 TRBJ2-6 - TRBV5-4 CASSDPATGVGGANVLTF TGTGCCAGCAGCGACCCCGCGACAGGGGTAGGTGGGGCCAACGTCCTGACTTTC
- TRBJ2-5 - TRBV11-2 CASRRQETQYF TGTGCCAGCCGGCGGCAAGAGACCCAGTACTTC
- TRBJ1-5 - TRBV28 CASSIYRSQPQHF TGTGCCAGCAGCATATACCGAAGCCAGCCCCAGCATTTT
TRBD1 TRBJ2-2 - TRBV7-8 CASSSIWTGKTGELFF TGTGCCAGCAGCTCAATATGGACAGGGAAGACCGGGGAGCTGTTTTTT
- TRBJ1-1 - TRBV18 CASSTDGTNTEAFF TGTGCCAGCTCTACCGACGGGACGAACACTGAAGCTTTCTTT
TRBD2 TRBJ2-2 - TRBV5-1 CASSQAGGAGELFF TGCGCCAGCAGCCAAGCGGGAGGAGCCGGGGAGCTGTTTTTT
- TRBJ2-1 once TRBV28 CASLAGSYNEQFF TGTGCCAGCCTCGCGGGCTCCTACAATGAGCAGTTCTTC
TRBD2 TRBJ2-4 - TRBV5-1 CASGEGPTHTNIQYF TGCGCCAGCGGGGAGGGTCCTACACATACAAACATTCAGTACTTC
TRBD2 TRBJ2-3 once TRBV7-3 CASSYLAGVTDTQYF TGTGCCAGCAGCTATCTAGCGGGAGTTACAGATACGCAGTATTTT
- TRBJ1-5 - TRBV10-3 CAISEDPRNQPQHF TGTGCCATCAGTGAGGATCCGAGAAATCAGCCCCAGCATTTT
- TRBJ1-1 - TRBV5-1 CASSLDRVFDTEAFF TGCGCCAGCAGCTTGGACAGGGTATTCGACACTGAAGCTTTCTTT
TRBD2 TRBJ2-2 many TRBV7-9 CASRNRGLAGEGTGELFF TGTGCCAGCAGAAATAGGGGACTAGCGGGAGAGGGCACCGGGGAGCTGTTTTTT
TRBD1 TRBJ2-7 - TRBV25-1 CASSADRGAPEQYF TGTGCCAGCAGTGCGGACAGGGGGGCTCCGGAGCAGTACTTC
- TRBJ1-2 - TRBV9 CASSPWDTNYGYTF TGTGCCAGCAGCCCCTGGGACACTAACTATGGCTACACCTTC
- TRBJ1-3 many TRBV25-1 CASSEAGNTIYF TGTGCCAGCAGTGAGGCTGGAAACACCATATATTTT
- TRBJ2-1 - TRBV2 CASSERGGGRSNEQFF TGTGCCAGCAGTGAAAGAGGAGGGGGCCGTTCCAATGAGCAGTTCTTC
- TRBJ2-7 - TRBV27 CASSSILFKTPSYEQYF TGTGCCAGCAGCTCGATCCTATTTAAGACACCTTCCTACGAGCAGTACTTC
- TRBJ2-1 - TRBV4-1 CASSQNSVYEQFF TGCGCCAGCAGCCAGAATTCAGTGTATGAGCAGTTCTTC